This record covers a single TCR beta chain. Patients at the Seattle site were enrolled during active infection and followed longitudinally. Per the original data handling: Reference gene primer amplification yielded estimated nucleated cell counts. Clones were sequenced by immunoSEQ multiplex PCR, and TCRdb holds only the in-frame ones, with some missing. V, J and clone size derive from that table, while D and trimming were established from the DNA sequence. This sample carries fewer than 700,000 clones, 85% to 90% of them seen once, and the ten largest clones take about 8%. The data originate from a study of blood T cell repertoires in COVID-19. Study as a whole: The samples span acute and convalescent COVID-19 from the United States, Italy and Spain. T cells, B-cell-depleted T cells, or PBMCs provided the cDNA or gDNA that served as material.

Looked up from germline, CDR1 is MNHEY and CDR2 is SVGAGI. The CDR3 has 13 amino acids. V was trimmed by 7 bases and J by 5 bases, leaving 15 bases between them. Specimen: peripheral blood. This receptor was obtained from a woman aged 45-59 years with COVID-19, enrolled during active disease. The rearrangement joins TRBV6-5 to TRBJ2-7, with TRBD2 as a possible D gene (5 bases). This CDR3 is CASIQIPRDEQYF. The DNA for the CDR3 is TGTGCCAGCATCCAGATCCCGCGGGACGAGCAGTACTTC.